This T cell receptor beta chain was profiled in a study of blood T cell repertoires in COVID-19. The assay was immunoSEQ multiplex PCR, and TCRdb's table has in-frame clones only and misses some. The sample consists of around 160,000 clones, approximately 90% of them appearing once. The sample consisted of peripheral blood. This receptor was taken from a man between 18 and 35 years old with acute or convalescent COVID-19.

The CDR3 sequence is CASSGAGLDTEAFF. The CDR3 region has the DNA TGTGCCAGCAGCGGGGCGGGGTTGGACACTGAAGCTTTCTTT. The V and J genes are TRBV27 and TRBJ1-1; tentative D call: TRBD1 (5 bases). The CDR3 totals 14 residues. Trimming stripped 6 bases from V and 3 bases from J, with 14 bases between. Germline CDR1 and CDR2: MNHEY and SMNVEV (reference sequence).